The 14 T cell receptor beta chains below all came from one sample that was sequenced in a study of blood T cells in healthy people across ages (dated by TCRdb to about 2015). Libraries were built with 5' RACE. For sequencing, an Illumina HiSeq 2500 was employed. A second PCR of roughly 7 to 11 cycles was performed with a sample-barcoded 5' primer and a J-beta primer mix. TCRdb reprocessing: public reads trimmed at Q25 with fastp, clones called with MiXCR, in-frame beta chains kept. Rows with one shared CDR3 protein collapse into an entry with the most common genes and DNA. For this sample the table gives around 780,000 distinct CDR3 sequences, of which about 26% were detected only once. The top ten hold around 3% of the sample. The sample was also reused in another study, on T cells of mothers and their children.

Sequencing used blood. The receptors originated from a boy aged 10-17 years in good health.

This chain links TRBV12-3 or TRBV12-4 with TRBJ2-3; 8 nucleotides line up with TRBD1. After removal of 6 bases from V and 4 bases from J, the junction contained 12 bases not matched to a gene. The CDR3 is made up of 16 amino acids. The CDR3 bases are TGTGCCAGCAGACGACGGCGACAGGGGTCCTCAGATACGCAGTATTTT. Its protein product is CASRRRRQGSSDTQYF.

CDR3 bases: TGTGCCAGCTCACCAGGAGCGGGGGGTTCCTACGAGCAGTACTTC. Its translation is CASSPGAGGSYEQYF. This chain joins TRBV18 and TRBJ2-7, with 9 bases that match TRBD2. V lost 2 bases and J lost 1; bases outside the gene matches: 3. The CDR3 extends over 15 amino acids. Germline CDR1 reads KGHSH; CDR2 reads LQKENI.

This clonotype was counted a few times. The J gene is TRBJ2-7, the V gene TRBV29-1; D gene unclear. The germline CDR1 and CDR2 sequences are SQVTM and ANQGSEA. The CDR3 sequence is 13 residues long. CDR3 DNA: TGCAGTCTACGAATCCGCACAGCCTACGAGCAGTACTTC. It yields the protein CSLRIRTAYEQYF.

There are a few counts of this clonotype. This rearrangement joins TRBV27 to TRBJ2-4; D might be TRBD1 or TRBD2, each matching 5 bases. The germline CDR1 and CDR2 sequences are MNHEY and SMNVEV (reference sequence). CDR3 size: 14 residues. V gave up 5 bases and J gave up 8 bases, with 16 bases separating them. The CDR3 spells CASSPGALVDIQYF. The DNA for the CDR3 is TGTGCCAGCAGTCCCGGGGCCCTGGTTGACATTCAGTACTTC.

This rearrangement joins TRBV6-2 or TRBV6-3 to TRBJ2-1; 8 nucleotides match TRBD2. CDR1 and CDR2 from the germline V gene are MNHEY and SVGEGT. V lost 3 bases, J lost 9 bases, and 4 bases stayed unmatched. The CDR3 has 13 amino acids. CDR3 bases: TGTGCCAGCAGTTATCGGGGGGGGGCTGAGCAGTTCTTC. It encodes CASSYRGGAEQFF.

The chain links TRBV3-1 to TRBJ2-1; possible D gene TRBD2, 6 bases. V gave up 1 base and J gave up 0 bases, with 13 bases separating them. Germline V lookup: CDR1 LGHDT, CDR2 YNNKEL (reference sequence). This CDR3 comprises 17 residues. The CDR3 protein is CASSQGSSGPSYNEQFF. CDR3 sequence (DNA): TGTGCCAGCAGCCAAGGATCCAGCGGGCCCTCCTACAATGAGCAGTTCTTC.

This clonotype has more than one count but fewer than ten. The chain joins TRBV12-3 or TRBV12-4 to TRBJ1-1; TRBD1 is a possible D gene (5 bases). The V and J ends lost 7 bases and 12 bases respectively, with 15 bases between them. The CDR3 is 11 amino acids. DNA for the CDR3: TGTGCCAGCAAGGACCGGGACGTGACTTTCTTT. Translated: CASKDRDVTFF.

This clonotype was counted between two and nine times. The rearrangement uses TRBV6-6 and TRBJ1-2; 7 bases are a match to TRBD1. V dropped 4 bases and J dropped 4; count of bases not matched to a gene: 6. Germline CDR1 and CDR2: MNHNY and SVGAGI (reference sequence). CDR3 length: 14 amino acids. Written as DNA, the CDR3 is TGTGCCAGCAGTTTGAACAGGGGTGGCTATGGCTACACCTTC. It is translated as CASSLNRGGYGYTF.

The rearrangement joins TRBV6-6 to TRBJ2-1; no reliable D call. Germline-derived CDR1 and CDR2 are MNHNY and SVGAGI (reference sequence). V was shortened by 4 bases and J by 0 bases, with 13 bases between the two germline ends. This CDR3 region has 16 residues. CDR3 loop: CASSSRRASSYNEQFF. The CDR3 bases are TGTGCCAGCAGTTCCCGGCGCGCGAGCTCCTACAATGAGCAGTTCTTC.

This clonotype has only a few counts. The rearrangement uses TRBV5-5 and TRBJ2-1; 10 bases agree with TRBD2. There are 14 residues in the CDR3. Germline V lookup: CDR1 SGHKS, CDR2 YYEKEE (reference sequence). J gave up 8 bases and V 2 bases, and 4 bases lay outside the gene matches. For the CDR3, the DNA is TGTGCCAGCAGCTTCCAGCGGGGGGGTTATGAGCAGTTCTTC. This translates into CASSFQRGGYEQFF.

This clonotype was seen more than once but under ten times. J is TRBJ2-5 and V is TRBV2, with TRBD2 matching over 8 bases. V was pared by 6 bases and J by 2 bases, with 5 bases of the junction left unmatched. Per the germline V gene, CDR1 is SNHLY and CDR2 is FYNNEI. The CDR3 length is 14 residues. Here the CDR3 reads CASRAGTSQETQYF. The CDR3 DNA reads TGTGCCAGCAGAGCGGGGACTAGTCAAGAGACCCAGTACTTC.

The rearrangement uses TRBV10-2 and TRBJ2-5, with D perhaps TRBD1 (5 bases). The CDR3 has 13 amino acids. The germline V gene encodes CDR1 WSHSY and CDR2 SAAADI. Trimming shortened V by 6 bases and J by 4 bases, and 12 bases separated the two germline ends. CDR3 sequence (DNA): TGCGCCAGCAGGCCTAGTAGGGGAGAGACCCAGTACTTC. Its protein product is CASRPSRGETQYF.

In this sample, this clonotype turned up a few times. CDR3 bases: TGTGCCAGCTCACCGGGGAGCTCTAGCGGGGGCTCCTACGAGCAGTACTTC. As protein: CASSPGSSSGGSYEQYF. The chain joins TRBV18 to TRBJ2-7; the match to TRBD2 covers 10 bases. V lost 3 bases and J lost 0; bases outside the gene matches: 8. CDR3 length equals 17 residues. Per the germline V gene, CDR1 is KGHSH and CDR2 is LQKENI. Full variable domain (missing parts from reference TRBV18 and TRBJ2-7): NAGVMQNPRHLVRRRGQEARLRCSPMKGHSHVYWYRQLPEEGLKFMVYLQKENIIDESGMPKERFSAEFPKEGPSILRIQQVVRGDSAAYFCASSPGSSSGGSYEQYFGPGTRLTVT.

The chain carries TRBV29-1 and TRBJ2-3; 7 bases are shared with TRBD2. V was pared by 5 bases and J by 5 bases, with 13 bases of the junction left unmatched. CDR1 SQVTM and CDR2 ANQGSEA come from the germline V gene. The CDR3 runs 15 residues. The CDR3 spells CSVFSGMSGEDTQYF. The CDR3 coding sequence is TGCAGCGTTTTCAGCGGGATGTCTGGGGAAGATACGCAGTATTTT.